These T cell receptor beta chains were read from a single sample in a study of T cell changes during pregnancy in multiple sclerosis. The method was immunoSEQ multiplex PCR; TCRdb's version includes in-frame clones alone and lacks a portion of them. The table has around 40,000 clones, roughly nine tenths seen once. The sequencing here drew on CD4+ T cells from peripheral blood mononuclear cells, taken in the third trimester of pregnancy. The receptors here all came from a female donor in good health, enrolled as a control in a pregnancy study. Each CDR3 is given with its conserved first and last residue. D genes are given only for firm matches. Clone size is given for some rows only: seen once, a few or many times, or a class if the clone is expanded.

>.|.|TRBV2|TRBJ1-2
CASTLGGFYGYTF
TGTGCCAGCACTTTGGGGGGGTTCTATGGCTACACCTTC
>.|TRBD1|TRBV6-6|TRBJ2-7
CASRDRDRGKEQYF
TGTGCCAGCCGAGACCGGGACAGGGGGAAGGAGCAGTACTTC
>.|TRBD2|TRBV15|TRBJ2-3
CATSRRGLAVTDTQYF
TGTGCCACCAGCAGACGAGGACTAGCGGTCACAGATACGCAGTATTTT
>.|TRBD2|TRBV9|TRBJ2-3
CASSVGDRGGTDTQYF
TGTGCCAGCAGCGTAGGCGATCGGGGGGGCACAGATACGCAGTATTTT
>.|.|TRBV2|TRBJ1-2
CASSEEGGTSYGYTF
TGTGCCAGCAGTGAGGAAGGAGGCACCAGCTATGGCTACACCTTC
>few|.|TRBV20-1|TRBJ1-2
CSGTAERSYTF
TGCAGTGGTACGGCCGAGCGCAGCTACACCTTC
>.|TRBD2|TRBV9|TRBJ2-3
CASSGGGRVTDTQYF
TGTGCCAGCAGTGGAGGCGGGAGGGTGACAGATACGCAGTATTTT
>few|.|TRBV7-3|TRBJ1-6
CASSSAGGRKSPLHF
TGTGCCAGCAGCTCCGCCGGAGGTAGAAAATCACCCCTCCACTTT
>.|.|TRBV4-1|TRBJ2-1
CASSQDVIAAYNEQFF
TGCGCCAGCAGCCAAGATGTAATAGCGGCCTACAATGAGCAGTTCTTC
>once|.|TRBV5-4|TRBJ1-4
CASSLKFKGSGEKLFF
TGTGCCAGCAGCTTGAAATTTAAGGGAAGCGGTGAAAAACTGTTTTTT
>.|.|TRBV9|TRBJ1-6
CASSARGGSPLHF
TGTGCCAGCAGCGCTCGAGGAGGTTCACCCCTCCACTTT
>.|.|TRBV9|TRBJ2-5
CASSVDSGLGLETQYF
TGTGCCAGCAGCGTAGATTCTGGTCTGGGGCTCGAGACCCAGTACTTC
>.|TRBD2|TRBV6-5|TRBJ2-7
CASSYFSGGEQYF
TGTGCCAGCAGTTACTTCTCGGGGGGCGAGCAGTACTTC
>.|.|TRBV30|TRBJ2-6
CAWGSGFSGANVLTF
TGTGCCTGGGGTTCAGGGTTTTCTGGGGCCAACGTCCTGACTTTC
>.|.|TRBV19|TRBJ1-4
CASRKTGMANEKLFF
TGTGCCAGTAGGAAAACAGGGATGGCTAATGAAAAACTGTTTTTT
>.|TRBD1|TRBV7-2|TRBJ2-7
CASSLDGDSSYEQYF
TGTGCCAGCAGCTTAGATGGGGACAGCTCCTACGAGCAGTACTTC
>few|.|TRBV6-5|TRBJ2-3
CASSPGFTHTDTQYF
TGTGCCAGCAGCCCAGGGTTCACACACACAGATACGCAGTATTTT
>.|.|TRBV19|TRBJ2-7
CASSRWDTTQVF
TGTGCCAGTAGTCGTTGGGACACCACTCAGGTCTTC
>.|TRBD2|TRBV10-3|TRBJ2-1
CAISLGGGGEQFF
TGTGCCATCAGTCTTGGGGGGGGAGGTGAGCAGTTCTTC
>.|TRBD1|TRBV19|TRBJ2-1
CASSGTGGGNEQFF
TGTGCCAGTAGCGGGACAGGGGGTGGTAATGAGCAGTTCTTC
>once|TRBD2|TRBV5-1|TRBJ2-3
CASSTGLAGFTDTQYF
TGCGCCAGCAGCACCGGACTAGCGGGGTTCACAGATACGCAGTATTTT
>.|.|TRBV6-5|TRBJ2-1
CASSYSGQSAYNEQFF
TGTGCCAGCAGTTACTCCGGACAGTCCGCCTACAATGAGCAGTTCTTC
>.|.|TRBV15|TRBJ1-6
CATSRDHGAPLHF
TGTGCCACCAGCAGAGATCACGGGGCACCCCTCCACTTT
>.|.|TRBV21-1|TRBJ2-7
CASSNRGSGPLSYEQYF
TGTGCCAGCAGCAACCGAGGGTCCGGGCCTCTCTCCTACGAGCAGTACTTC
>once|TRBD2|TRBV27|TRBJ2-7
CASKISGGTSYEQYF
TGTGCCAGCAAAATTAGCGGGGGGACCTCCTACGAGCAGTACTTC
>.|TRBD2|TRBV18|TRBJ2-1
CASSPASGGEQFF
TGTGCCAGCTCACCGGCTAGCGGGGGGGAGCAGTTCTTC
>.|TRBD2|TRBV5-6|TRBJ2-5
CASSLAGIAGETQYF
TGTGCCAGCAGCTTGGCCGGAATAGCGGGGGAGACCCAGTACTTC
>.|TRBD2|TRBV4-1|TRBJ2-2
CASSQDSGGNTGELFF
TGCGCCAGCAGCCAAGACAGCGGGGGGAACACCGGGGAGCTGTTTTTT
>.|.|TRBV27|TRBJ2-3
CASRKTGTDTQYF
TGTGCCAGCAGGAAGACTGGCACAGATACGCAGTATTTT
>.|.|TRBV6-1|TRBJ2-2
CASGRGRDTGELFF
TGTGCCAGCGGCAGGGGAAGGGACACCGGGGAGCTGTTTTTT
>.|.|TRBV18|TRBJ2-2
CASSLQANTGELFF
TGTGCCAGCTCACTTCAGGCCAACACCGGGGAGCTGTTTTTT
>few|TRBD2|TRBV2|TRBJ2-3
CASHLGGDTQYF
TGTGCCAGCCACCTGGGGGGGGATACGCAGTATTTT
>.|TRBD2|TRBV28|TRBJ2-1
CASTITSGRWNEQFF
TGTGCCAGCACAATTACTAGCGGGAGGTGGAATGAGCAGTTCTTC
>.|.|TRBV29-1|TRBJ1-1
CSAHLRQSSRLNTEAFF
TGCAGCGCCCATTTAAGACAGTCGAGCAGACTGAACACTGAAGCTTTCTTT
>.|.|TRBV7-3|TRBJ2-2
CASSLTGGTGELFF
TGTGCCAGCAGCCTGACAGGCGGTACCGGGGAGCTGTTTTTT
>.|.|TRBV19|TRBJ2-7
CASSIRQSYEQYF
TGTGCCAGTAGTATCCGACAGAGCTACGAGCAGTACTTC
>.|.|TRBV7-2|TRBJ1-3
CASSLGPGDTIYF
TGTGCCAGCAGCTTAGGACCCGGGGACACCATATATTTT
>.|TRBD2|TRBV5-4|TRBJ2-1
CASSPERGRYNEQFF
TGTGCCAGCAGCCCCGAGCGGGGGCGGTACAATGAGCAGTTCTTC
>.|TRBD1|TRBV28|TRBJ2-7
CASSGTGTTYEQYF
TGTGCCAGCAGCGGGACAGGGACTACCTACGAGCAGTACTTC
>few|.|TRBV19|TRBJ1-2
CASSRDRNYGYTF
TGTGCCAGTAGTCGCGACAGGAACTATGGCTACACCTTC
>.|TRBD2|TRBV18|TRBJ2-3
CASSRDYLDTDTQYF
TGTGCCAGCTCACGGGACTATTTAGACACAGATACGCAGTATTTT
>.|.|TRBV7-2|TRBJ1-1
CASSLQGLDTEAFF
TGTGCCAGCAGCTTACAGGGGCTGGACACTGAAGCTTTCTTT
>.|.|TRBV7-9|TRBJ1-5
CASSLAQGSNQPQHF
TGTGCCAGCAGCTTAGCACAGGGAAGCAATCAGCCCCAGCATTTT
>.|.|TRBV29-1|TRBJ1-1
CSARRGQNTEAFF
TGCAGCGCACGAAGGGGACAAAACACTGAAGCTTTCTTT
>.|TRBD1|TRBV28|TRBJ1-2
CASSPLTGGALYGYTF
TGTGCCAGCAGTCCCCTGACAGGGGGCGCCCTATATGGCTACACCTTC
>.|TRBD2|TRBV7-3|TRBJ2-3
CASSQRLAGGPDTQYF
TGTGCCAGCAGCCAACGTCTAGCGGGGGGGCCAGATACGCAGTATTTT
>once|.|TRBV7-9|TRBJ2-5
CASSPRGGEQTQYF
TGTGCCAGCAGCCCCAGGGGAGGGGAACAGACCCAGTACTTC
>.|.|TRBV7-2|TRBJ2-6
CASSLAWAPGANVLTF
TGTGCCAGCAGCTTAGCATGGGCGCCTGGGGCCAACGTCCTGACTTTC
>.|.|TRBV27|TRBJ2-5
CASSLDRRETQYF
TGTGCCAGCAGCCTGGACAGACGAGAGACCCAGTACTTC
>.|TRBD2|TRBV25-1|TRBJ2-1
CASSRNVVSGGDEQFF
TGTGCCAGCAGCCGAAACGTGGTTAGCGGGGGGGATGAGCAGTTCTTC
>.|.|TRBV21-1|TRBJ1-5
CASSTRSGYSNQPQHF
TGTGCCAGCAGCACCCGATCAGGGTATAGCAATCAGCCCCAGCATTTT
>.|.|TRBV4-1|TRBJ1-5
CASSQDGGIGGQPQHF
TGCGCCAGCAGCCAAGACGGGGGTATAGGCGGTCAGCCCCAGCATTTT